The entry below gives a single TCR beta chain sequence along with its context. Its specificity is unknown. The data stem from a study of graft-versus-host responses after intestinal transplantation. The CDR3 totals 15 residues. The V end was cut by 4 bases, the J end by 12 bases, with 23 bases between. Germline loops: CDR1 SGDLS, CDR2 YYNGEE. Some clones are missing from TCRdb's copy, which holds only in-frame ones; the method was immunoSEQ multiplex PCR. The table shows about 130,000 clones, with over 90% occurring only once. The V gene is TRBV9, the J gene TRBJ2-1, with D perhaps given as TRBD1 or TRBD2 (5 bases each). Specimen: unstimulated CD4+ T cells sorted from spleen or lymph node cells, collected before intestinal transplant. The TCR comes from a human donor who received an intestinal transplant. This chain's CDR3 is CASSLRVRVRGVQFF. CDR3 DNA sequence: TGTGCCAGCAGCCTACGGGTCAGGGTAAGAGGGGTGCAGTTCTTC. Full variable domain (outside the CDR3, taken from reference TRBV9 and TRBJ2-1): DSGVTQTPKHLITATGQRVTLRCSPRSGDLSVYWYQQSLDQGLQFLIQYYNGEERAKGNILERFSAQQFPDLHSELNLSSLELGDSALYFCASSLRVRVRGVQFFGPGTRLTVL.